This TCR beta chain is from a study of T cells in Graves' hyperthyroidism and ophthalmopathy. The sample holds a few counts of this clonotype. Amplification targeted TCR beta CDR3 regions from RNA transcripts. When the TCR CDR3 underwent first-round RT-PCR, the HTBI primer set was used. One entry per CDR3 protein, called by TCRdb with MiXCR from the multiplex PCR reads. The sample includes hundreds of thousands of distinct CDR3 sequences, around 38% of them seen just once. CDR1 is SGHTA and CDR2 is FQGNSA in the germline V gene. This CDR3 spans 15 amino acids. V shed 5 bases, J shed 6 bases, and the junction held 13 bases outside the gene matches.

The source of this sequence is a man aged 18 to 30 with Graves' hyperthyroidism. The source material was blood. This chain links TRBV7-2 with TRBJ2-7; 7 positions agree with TRBD1. CDR3 DNA: TGTGCCAGCAGCCCCTTAGAGGGACAGAATGCCGAGCAGTACTTC. Its translation is CASSPLEGQNAEQYF.